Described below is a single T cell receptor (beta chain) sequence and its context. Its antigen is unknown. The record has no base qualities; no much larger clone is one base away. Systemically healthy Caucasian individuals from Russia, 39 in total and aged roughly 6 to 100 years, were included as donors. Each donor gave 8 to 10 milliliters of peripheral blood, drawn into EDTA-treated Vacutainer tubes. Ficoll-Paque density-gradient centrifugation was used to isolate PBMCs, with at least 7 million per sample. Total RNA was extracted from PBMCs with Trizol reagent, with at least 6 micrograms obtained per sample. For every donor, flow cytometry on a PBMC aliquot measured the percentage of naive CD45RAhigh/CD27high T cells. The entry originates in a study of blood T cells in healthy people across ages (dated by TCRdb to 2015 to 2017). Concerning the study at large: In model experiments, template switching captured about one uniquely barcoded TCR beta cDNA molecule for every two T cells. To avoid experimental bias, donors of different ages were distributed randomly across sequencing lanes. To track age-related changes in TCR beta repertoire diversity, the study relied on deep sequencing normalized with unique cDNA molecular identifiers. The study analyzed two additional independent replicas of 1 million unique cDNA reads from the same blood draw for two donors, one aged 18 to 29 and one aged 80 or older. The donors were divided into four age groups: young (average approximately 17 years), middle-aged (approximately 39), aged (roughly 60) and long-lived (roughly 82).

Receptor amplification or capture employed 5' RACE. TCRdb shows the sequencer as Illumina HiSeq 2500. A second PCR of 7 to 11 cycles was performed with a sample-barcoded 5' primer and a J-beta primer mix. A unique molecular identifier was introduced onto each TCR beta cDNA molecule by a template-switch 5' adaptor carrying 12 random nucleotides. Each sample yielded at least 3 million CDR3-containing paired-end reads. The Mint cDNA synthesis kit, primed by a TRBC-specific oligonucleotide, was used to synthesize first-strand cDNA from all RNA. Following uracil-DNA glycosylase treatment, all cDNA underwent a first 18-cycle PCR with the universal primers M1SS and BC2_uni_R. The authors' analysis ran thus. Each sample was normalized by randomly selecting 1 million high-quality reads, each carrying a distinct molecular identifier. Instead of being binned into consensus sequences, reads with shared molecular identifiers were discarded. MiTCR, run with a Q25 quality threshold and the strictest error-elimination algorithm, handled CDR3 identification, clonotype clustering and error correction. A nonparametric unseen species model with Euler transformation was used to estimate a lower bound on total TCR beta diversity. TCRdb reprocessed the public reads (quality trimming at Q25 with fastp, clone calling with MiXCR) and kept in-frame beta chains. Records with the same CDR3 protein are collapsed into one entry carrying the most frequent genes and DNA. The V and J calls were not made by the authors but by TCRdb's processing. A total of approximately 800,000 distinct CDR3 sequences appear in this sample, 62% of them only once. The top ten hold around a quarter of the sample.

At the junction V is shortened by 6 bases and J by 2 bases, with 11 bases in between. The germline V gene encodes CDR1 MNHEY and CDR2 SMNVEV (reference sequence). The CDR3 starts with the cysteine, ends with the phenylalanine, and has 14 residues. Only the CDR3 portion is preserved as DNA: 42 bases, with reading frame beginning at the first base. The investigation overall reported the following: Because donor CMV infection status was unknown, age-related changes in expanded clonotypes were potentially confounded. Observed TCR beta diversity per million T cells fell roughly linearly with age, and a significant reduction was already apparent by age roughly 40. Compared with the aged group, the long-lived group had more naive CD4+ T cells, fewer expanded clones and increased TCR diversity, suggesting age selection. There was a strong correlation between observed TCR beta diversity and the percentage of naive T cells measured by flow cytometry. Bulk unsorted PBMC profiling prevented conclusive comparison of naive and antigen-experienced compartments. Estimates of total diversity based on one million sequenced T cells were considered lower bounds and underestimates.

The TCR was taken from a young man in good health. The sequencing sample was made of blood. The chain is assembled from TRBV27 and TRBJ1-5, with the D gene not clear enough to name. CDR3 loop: CASSSRMGNQPQHF. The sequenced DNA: TGTGCCAGCAGCTCCCGGATGGGCAATCAGCCCCAGCATTTT.